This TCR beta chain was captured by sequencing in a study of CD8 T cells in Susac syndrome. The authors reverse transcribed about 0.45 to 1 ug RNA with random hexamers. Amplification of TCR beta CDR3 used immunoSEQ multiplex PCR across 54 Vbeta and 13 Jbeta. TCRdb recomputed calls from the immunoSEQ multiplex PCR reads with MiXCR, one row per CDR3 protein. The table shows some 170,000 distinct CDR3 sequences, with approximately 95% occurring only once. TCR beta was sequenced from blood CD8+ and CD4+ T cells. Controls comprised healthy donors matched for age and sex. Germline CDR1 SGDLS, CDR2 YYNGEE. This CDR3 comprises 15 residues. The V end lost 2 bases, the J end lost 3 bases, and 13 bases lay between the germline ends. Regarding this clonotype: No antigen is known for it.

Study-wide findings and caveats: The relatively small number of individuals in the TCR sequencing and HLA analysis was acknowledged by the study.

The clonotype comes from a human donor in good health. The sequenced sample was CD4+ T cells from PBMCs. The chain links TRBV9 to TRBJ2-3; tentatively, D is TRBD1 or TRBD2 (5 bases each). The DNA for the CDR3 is TGTGCCAGCAGCGTTGCAGGGAGTGAGACAGATACGCAGTATTTT. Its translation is CASSVAGSETDTQYF.